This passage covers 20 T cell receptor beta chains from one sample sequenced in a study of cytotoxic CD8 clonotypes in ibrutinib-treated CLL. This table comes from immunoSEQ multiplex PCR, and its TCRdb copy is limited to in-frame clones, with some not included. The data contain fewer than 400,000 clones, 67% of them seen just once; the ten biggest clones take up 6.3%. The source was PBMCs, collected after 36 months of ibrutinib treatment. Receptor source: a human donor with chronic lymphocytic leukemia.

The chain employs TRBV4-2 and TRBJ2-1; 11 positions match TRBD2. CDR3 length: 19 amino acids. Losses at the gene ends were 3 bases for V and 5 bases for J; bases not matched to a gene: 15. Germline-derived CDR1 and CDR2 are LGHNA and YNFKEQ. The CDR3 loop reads CASSQSTGPLAGAHNEQFF. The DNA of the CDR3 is TGTGCCAGCAGCCAGTCGACAGGGCCACTAGCGGGGGCCCACAATGAGCAGTTCTTC.

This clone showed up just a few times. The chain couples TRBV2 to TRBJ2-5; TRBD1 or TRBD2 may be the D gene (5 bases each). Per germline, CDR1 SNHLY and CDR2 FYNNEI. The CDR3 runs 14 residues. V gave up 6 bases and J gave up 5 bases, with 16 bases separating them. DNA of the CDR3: TGTGCCAGCAGCGGCGAGGGGTTGGGGGAGACCCAGTACTTC. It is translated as CASSGEGLGETQYF.

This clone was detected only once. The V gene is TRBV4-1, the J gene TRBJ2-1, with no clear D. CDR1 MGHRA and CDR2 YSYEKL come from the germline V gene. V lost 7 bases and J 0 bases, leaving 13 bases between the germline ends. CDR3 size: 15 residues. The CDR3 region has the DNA TGCGCCAGCAAACGGGCACCAATCTCCTACAATGAGCAGTTCTTC. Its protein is CASKRAPISYNEQFF.

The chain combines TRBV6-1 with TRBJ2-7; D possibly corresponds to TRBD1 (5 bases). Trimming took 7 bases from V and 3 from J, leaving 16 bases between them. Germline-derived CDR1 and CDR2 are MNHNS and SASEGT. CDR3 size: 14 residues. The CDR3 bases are TGTGCCAGCATTACTCTGGGGCATTTCTACGAGCAGTACTTC. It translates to CASITLGHFYEQYF.

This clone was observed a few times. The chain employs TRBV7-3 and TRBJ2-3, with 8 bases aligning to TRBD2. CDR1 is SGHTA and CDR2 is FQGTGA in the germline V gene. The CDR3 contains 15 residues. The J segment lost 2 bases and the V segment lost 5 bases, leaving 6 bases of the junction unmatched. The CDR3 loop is CASSLSSGSTDTQYF. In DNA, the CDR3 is TGTGCCAGCAGCCTTTCTAGCGGGTCCACAGATACGCAGTATTTT.

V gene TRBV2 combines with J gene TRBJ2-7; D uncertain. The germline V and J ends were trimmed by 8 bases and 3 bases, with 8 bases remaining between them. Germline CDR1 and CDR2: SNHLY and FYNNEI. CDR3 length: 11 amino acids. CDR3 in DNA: TGTGCCAGCGGCAGAGGCTACGAGCAGTACTTC. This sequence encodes CASGRGYEQYF.

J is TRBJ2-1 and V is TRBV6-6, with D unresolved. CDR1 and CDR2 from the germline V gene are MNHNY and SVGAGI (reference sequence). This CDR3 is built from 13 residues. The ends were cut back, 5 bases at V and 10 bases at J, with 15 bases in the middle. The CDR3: CASSPIRASEQFF. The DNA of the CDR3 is TGTGCCAGCAGTCCAATACGGGCATCCGAGCAGTTCTTC.

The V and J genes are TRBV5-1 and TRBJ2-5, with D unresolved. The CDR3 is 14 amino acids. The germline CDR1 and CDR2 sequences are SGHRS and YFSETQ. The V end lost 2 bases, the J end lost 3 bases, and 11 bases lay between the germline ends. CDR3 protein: CASSLRAVEETQYF. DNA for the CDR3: TGCGCCAGCAGCTTACGTGCCGTTGAAGAGACCCAGTACTTC.

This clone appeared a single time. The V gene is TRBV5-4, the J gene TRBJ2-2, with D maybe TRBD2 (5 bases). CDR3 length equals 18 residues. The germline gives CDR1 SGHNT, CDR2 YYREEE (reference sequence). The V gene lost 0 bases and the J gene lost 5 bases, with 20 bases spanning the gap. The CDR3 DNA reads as TGTGCCAGCAGCTTGGCCCCCATGGCGGGTCTCTTGACCGGGGAGCTGTTTTTT. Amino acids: CASSLAPMAGLLTGELFF.

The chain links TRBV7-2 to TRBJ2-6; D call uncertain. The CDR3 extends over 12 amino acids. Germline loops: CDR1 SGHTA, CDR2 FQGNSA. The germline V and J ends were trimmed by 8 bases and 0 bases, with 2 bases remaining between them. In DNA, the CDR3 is TGTGCCAGCGGCTCTGGGGCCAACGTCCTGACTTTC. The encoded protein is CASGSGANVLTF. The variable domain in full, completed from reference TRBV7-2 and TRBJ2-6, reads GAGVSQSPSNKVTEKGKDVELRCDPISGHTALYWYRQSLGQGLEFLIYFQGNSAPDKSGLPSDRFSAERTGGSVSTLTIQRTQQEDSAVYLCASGSGANVLTFGAGSRLTVL.

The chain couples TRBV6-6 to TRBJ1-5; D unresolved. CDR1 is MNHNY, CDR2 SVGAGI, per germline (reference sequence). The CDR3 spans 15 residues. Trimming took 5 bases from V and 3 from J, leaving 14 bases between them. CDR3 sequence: CASSPTPRDNQPQHF. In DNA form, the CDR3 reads TGTGCCAGCAGTCCGACTCCTCGGGACAATCAGCCCCAGCATTTT.

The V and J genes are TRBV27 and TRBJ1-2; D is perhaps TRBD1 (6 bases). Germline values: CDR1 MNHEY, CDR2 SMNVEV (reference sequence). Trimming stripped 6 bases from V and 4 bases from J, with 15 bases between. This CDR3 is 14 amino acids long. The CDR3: CASSYNRVLYGYTF. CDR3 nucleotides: TGTGCCAGCAGCTACAACAGGGTGCTCTATGGCTACACCTTC.

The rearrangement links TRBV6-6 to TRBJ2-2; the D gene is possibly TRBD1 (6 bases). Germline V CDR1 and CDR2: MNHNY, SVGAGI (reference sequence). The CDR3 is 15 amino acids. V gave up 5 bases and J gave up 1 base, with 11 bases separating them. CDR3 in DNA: TGTGCCAGCAGTCGTGACAGGATGAACACCGGGGAGCTGTTTTTT. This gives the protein CASSRDRMNTGELFF.

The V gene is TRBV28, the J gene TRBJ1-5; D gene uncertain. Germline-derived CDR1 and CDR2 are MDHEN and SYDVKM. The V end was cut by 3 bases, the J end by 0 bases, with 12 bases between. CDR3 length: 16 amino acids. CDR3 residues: CASSLRIFYSNQPQHF. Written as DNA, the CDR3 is TGTGCCAGCAGTTTGAGGATCTTCTATAGCAATCAGCCCCAGCATTTT.

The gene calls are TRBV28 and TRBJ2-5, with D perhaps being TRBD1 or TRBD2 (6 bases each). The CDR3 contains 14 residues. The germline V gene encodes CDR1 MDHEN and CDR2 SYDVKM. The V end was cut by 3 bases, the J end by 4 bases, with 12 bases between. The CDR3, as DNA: TGTGCCAGCAGTTTTGGGGGGCTGGGAGAGACCCAGTACTTC. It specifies CASSFGGLGETQYF. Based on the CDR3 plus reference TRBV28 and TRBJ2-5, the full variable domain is DVKVTQSSRYLVKRTGEKVFLECVQDMDHENMFWYRQDPGLGLRLIYFSYDVKMKEKGDIPEGYSVSREKKERFSLILESASTNQTSMYLCASSFGGLGETQYFGPGTRLLVL.

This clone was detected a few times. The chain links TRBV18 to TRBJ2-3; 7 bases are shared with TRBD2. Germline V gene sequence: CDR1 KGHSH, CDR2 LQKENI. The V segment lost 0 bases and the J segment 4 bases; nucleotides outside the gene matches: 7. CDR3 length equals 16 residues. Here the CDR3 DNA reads TGTGCCAGCTCACCACCAGGCGGGAGCCCCGCAGATACGCAGTATTTT. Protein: CASSPPGGSPADTQYF.

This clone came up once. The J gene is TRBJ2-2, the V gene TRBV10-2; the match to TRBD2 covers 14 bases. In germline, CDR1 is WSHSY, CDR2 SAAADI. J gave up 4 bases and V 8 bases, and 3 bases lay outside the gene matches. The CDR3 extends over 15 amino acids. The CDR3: CASVGTSGGTGELFF. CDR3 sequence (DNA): TGCGCCAGCGTGGGGACTAGCGGGGGCACCGGGGAGCTGTTTTTT.

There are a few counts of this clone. The CDR3, as DNA: TGTGCCAGCTCACCTATTCGATTGAGCAATCAGCCCCAGCATTTT. It encodes CASSPIRLSNQPQHF. This chain connects TRBV18 to TRBJ1-5; D gene unclear. Germline CDR1 and CDR2: KGHSH and LQKENI. The V end lost 3 bases, the J end lost 1 base, and 10 bases lay between the germline ends. The CDR3 is made up of 15 amino acids.

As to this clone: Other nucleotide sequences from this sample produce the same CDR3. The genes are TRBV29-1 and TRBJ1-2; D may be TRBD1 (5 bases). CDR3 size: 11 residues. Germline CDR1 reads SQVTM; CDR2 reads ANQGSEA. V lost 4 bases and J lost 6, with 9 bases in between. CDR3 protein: CSVGGADGYTF. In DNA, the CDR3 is TGCAGCGTTGGTGGGGCCGATGGCTACACCTTC. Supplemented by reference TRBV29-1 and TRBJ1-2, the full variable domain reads SAVISQKPSRDICQRGTSLTIQCQVDSQVTMMFWYRQQPGQSLTLIATANQGSEATYESGFVIDKFPISRPNLTFSTLTVSNMSPEDSSIYLCSVGGADGYTFGSGTRLTVV.

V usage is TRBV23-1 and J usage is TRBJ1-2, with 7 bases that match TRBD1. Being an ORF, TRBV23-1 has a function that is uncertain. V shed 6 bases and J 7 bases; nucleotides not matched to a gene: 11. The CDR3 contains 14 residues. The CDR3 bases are TGCGCCAGCAGCCACGGGGACCACAGGGGTGGCTACACCTTC. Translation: CASSHGDHRGGYTF.